This TCR beta chain was profiled in a study of cytomegalovirus exposure and HLA in healthy donors. Study results and limitations: In a later analysis, at a false discovery rate of 0.05, 16,951 TCR beta sequences were associated with HLA alleles.

A multiplex PCR was run with 60 Vbeta primers and 13 Jbeta primers. The protocol was immunoSEQ multiplex PCR, while the TCRdb copy is restricted to in-frame clones and leaves out a portion. Altogether about 31,000 clones are present, about 63% being singletons, with the ten largest covering 20% to 25%. Germline assignment: CDR1 ENHRY and CDR2 SYGVKD. Deletions cut 3 bases from V and 0 bases from J, with 6 bases between. This CDR3 has 15 amino acids. The donors (healthy individuals) were bone marrow donors. Details on this clone: The antigen is not known.

Input material: PBMCs. The TCR sequence derives from a man between 50 and 59 years old in good health and CMV-seropositive. The J gene is TRBJ2-6, the V gene TRBV10-3, with D unclear. For the CDR3, the DNA is TGTGCCATCAGTGAATCGTTCTCTGGGGCCAACGTCCTGACTTTC. Translating it yields CAISESFSGANVLTF.